A selection of T cell receptor beta chains follows, all from one sample in a study of blood T cell repertoires in COVID-19. Assay: immunoSEQ multiplex PCR; the TCRdb copy retains only in-frame clones and omits some. This table has about 210,000 clones, 70% to 90% appearing once. Sequenced input: peripheral blood. The source is a man aged 45-65 years with COVID-19, enrolled during active disease. The CDR3 runs from the conserved cysteine through the conserved F or W. The D gene is left open where the match is weak.

CDR3 protein: CASRKNTIGNNEQFF
J gene: TRBJ2-1
V gene: TRBV7-2
D gene: NA

CDR3 protein: CSGSTREQFF
J gene: TRBJ2-1
V gene: TRBV29-1
D gene: NA

CDR3 protein: CASSLGQTLSGNTIYF
J gene: TRBJ1-3
V gene: TRBV5-6
D gene: NA

CDR3 protein: CASSPLAGANADTQYF
J gene: TRBJ2-3
V gene: TRBV18
D gene: TRBD2

CDR3 protein: CASSRQGLSGANVLTF
J gene: TRBJ2-6
V gene: TRBV19
D gene: NA

CDR3 protein: CASSRPGGAEAFF
J gene: TRBJ1-1
V gene: TRBV6-2/TRBV6-3
D gene: NA

CDR3 protein: CASSTPPGSGYQETQYF
J gene: TRBJ2-5
V gene: TRBV2
D gene: NA

CDR3 protein: CASSPQTGITYEQYF
J gene: TRBJ2-7
V gene: TRBV7-2
D gene: TRBD1

CDR3 protein: CASSLGQGVRETQYF
J gene: TRBJ2-5
V gene: TRBV7-2
D gene: TRBD1

CDR3 protein: CASSLGQGPQAFF
J gene: TRBJ1-1
V gene: TRBV7-9
D gene: NA

CDR3 protein: CASSLQGGTEAFF
J gene: TRBJ1-1
V gene: TRBV7-3
D gene: TRBD1

CDR3 protein: CASSLGSSGGAFDEQFF
J gene: TRBJ2-1
V gene: TRBV11-3
D gene: TRBD2

CDR3 protein: CASRQGSTYIGYTF
J gene: TRBJ1-2
V gene: TRBV7-2
D gene: NA

CDR3 protein: CAISEQGGVGTEAFF
J gene: TRBJ1-1
V gene: TRBV10-3
D gene: NA

CDR3 protein: CASSVEGTSGGSTYNEQFF
J gene: TRBJ2-1
V gene: TRBV9
D gene: TRBD2

CDR3 protein: CASSNLTISSSGNTIYF
J gene: TRBJ1-3
V gene: TRBV7-9
D gene: NA

CDR3 protein: CASTQGSVYQETQYF
J gene: TRBJ2-5
V gene: TRBV5-5
D gene: NA

CDR3 protein: CASGFGPNQPQHF
J gene: TRBJ1-5
V gene: TRBV12-5
D gene: NA

CDR3 protein: CASSLVGGFNSPLHF
J gene: TRBJ1-6
V gene: TRBV3-1/TRBV3-2
D gene: NA

CDR3 protein: CASTITDTQYF
J gene: TRBJ2-3
V gene: TRBV12-3/TRBV12-4
D gene: NA

CDR3 protein: CASRTSGTDYEQYF
J gene: TRBJ2-7
V gene: TRBV19
D gene: TRBD1

CDR3 protein: CASSLTLLHSYEQYF
J gene: TRBJ2-7
V gene: TRBV5-6
D gene: NA

CDR3 protein: CASSPGQGQTQYF
J gene: TRBJ2-5
V gene: TRBV2
D gene: NA

CDR3 protein: CASSVDSLTHEQYF
J gene: TRBJ2-7
V gene: TRBV9
D gene: NA

CDR3 protein: CASSLDTNTEAFF
J gene: TRBJ1-1
V gene: TRBV5-4
D gene: NA

CDR3 protein: CASSQRVVQVAAGANVLTF
J gene: TRBJ2-6
V gene: TRBV4-3
D gene: NA

CDR3 protein: CASRRLAGGPMVTDTQYF
J gene: TRBJ2-3
V gene: TRBV6-6
D gene: TRBD2

CDR3 protein: CASSFSGASGELFF
J gene: TRBJ2-2
V gene: TRBV7-9
D gene: NA

CDR3 protein: CASSLARANTGELFF
J gene: TRBJ2-2
V gene: TRBV5-5
D gene: NA

CDR3 protein: CASSSGLAGGLDTQYF
J gene: TRBJ2-3
V gene: TRBV7-3
D gene: TRBD2

CDR3 protein: CASSISWGTGGRVQPQHF
J gene: TRBJ1-5
V gene: TRBV19
D gene: TRBD1

CDR3 protein: CASSQDPGQGADTQYF
J gene: TRBJ2-3
V gene: TRBV4-3
D gene: NA

CDR3 protein: CASSSRTEGYTF
J gene: TRBJ1-2
V gene: TRBV6-5
D gene: NA

CDR3 protein: CASSEALPRQGDTEAFF
J gene: TRBJ1-1
V gene: TRBV2
D gene: TRBD1

CDR3 protein: CASSQDYREGYEQYF
J gene: TRBJ2-7
V gene: TRBV3-1/TRBV3-2
D gene: NA

CDR3 protein: CASSPGQGLKGYGYTF
J gene: TRBJ1-2
V gene: TRBV18
D gene: TRBD1

CDR3 protein: CATRQEETQYF
J gene: TRBJ2-5
V gene: TRBV10-3
D gene: NA